This T cell receptor (beta chain) was identified in a study of blood T cell repertoires in COVID-19. Study summary: Sources were T cells, B-cell-depleted T cells, or PBMCs; the material itself was cDNA or gDNA.

Participant-reported clinical history was the basis for cohort assignment. Germline lookup yields CDR1 KGHDR and CDR2 SFDVKD. The CDR3 covers 14 residues. The germline V and J ends were trimmed by 1 base and 2 bases, with 5 bases remaining between them. In the study's own analysis: The assay estimated nucleated cells by amplifying reference gene primers. Produced via immunoSEQ multiplex PCR; TCRdb's table is partial and in-frame only. D and trimming come from the DNA, and the V and J calls and clone size come from that table. Of approximately 250,000 clones detected, about 87% appear once; the ten largest clones hold approximately 4%.

V and J are TRBV24-1 and TRBJ1-5; D call uncertain. This sequence was found in a woman aged 30 to 39 with acute COVID-19. The sample consisted of PBMCs or T cells enriched from blood (not recorded which). The CDR3 sequence is CATSDFLGNQPQHF. CDR3 sequence (DNA): TGTGCCACCAGTGATTTTTTAGGCAATCAGCCCCAGCATTTT.